This is a list of T cell receptor beta chains from one sample in a study of tumor-infiltrating lymphocytes in primary liver carcinoma. TCRdb re-derived calls from the multiplex PCR reads in MiXCR, one entry per CDR3 protein. The sample yields about 310,000 distinct CDR3 sequences, roughly three fifths seen once. Specimen: peripheral blood. The origin of the receptors is a woman aged 25 to 45 with primary liver carcinoma and hepatitis B virus infection. Both conserved end residues are part of each CDR3. Each record gives: V gene, clone size, D gene, J gene, CDR3 DNA, CDR3 protein. The D gene is left open where the match is weak. Expanded clones are given a class, and other clones once, few, many or no size at all.

>TRBV10-1|-|TRBD1|TRBJ1-2
TGCGCCAGCAGTGAGTGGACAGGGGAAGGCTACACCTTC
CASSEWTGEGYTF
>TRBV6-1|few|TRBD1|TRBJ2-1
TGTGCCAGCAGTATCAGCTTTGGGACAGATCTTTACAATGAGCAGTTCTTC
CASSISFGTDLYNEQFF
>TRBV29-1|-|-|TRBJ1-1
TGCAGCGTTGGAATGGGGGGTCAGTCGGTCACTGAGGCTTTCTTT
CSVGMGGQSVTEAFF
>TRBV24-1|-|-|TRBJ1-1
TGTGCCACCAGTGGGCGAGTCCGAATAATGAACACTGAAGCTTTCTTT
CATSGRVRIMNTEAFF
>TRBV5-6|-|-|TRBJ2-5
TGTGCCAGCAGCACGGTCGAGACCCAGTACTTC
CASSTVETQYF
>TRBV6-1|-|TRBD2|TRBJ2-7
TGTGCCAGCACATCGACCAGACTAGCGGGAGTAGTACGGAAAGGCGAGCAATACTTC
CASTSTRLAGVVRKGEQYF
>TRBV25-1|-|TRBD1|TRBJ1-2
TGTACCAGCAGTGAATCCGACAGGGGTAATGGCTACACCTTC
CTSSESDRGNGYTF
>TRBV11-2|-|TRBD2|TRBJ2-1
TGTGCCACCTCTCCGGAGGGTAGCGGGAGGCGCTCCTACAATGAGCAGTCCTTC
CATSPEGSGRRSYNEQSF
>TRBV6-6|few|-|TRBJ2-7
TGTGCCAGCAAGATCTCGGACACATTGCCCTACGAGCAGTACTTC
CASKISDTLPYEQYF
>TRBV11-2|-|-|TRBJ2-7
TGTGCCAGCAGCTTAGGGATGAACTACCCATCCTACGAGCAGTACTTC
CASSLGMNYPSYEQYF
>TRBV6-1|-|-|TRBJ2-1
TGTGCCAGCTGCCTCAGTTCGGCTTACAATGAGCAGTTCTTC
CASCLSSAYNEQFF
>TRBV11-2|many|TRBD1|TRBJ2-7
TGTGCCAGCAGCTTCGACAGGGATCTGGGGGAGCAGTACTTC
CASSFDRDLGEQYF
>TRBV14|-|-|TRBJ2-5
TGTGCCAGCAACCAAGTCGGGAGACAAGAGACCCAGTACTTC
CASNQVGRQETQYF
>TRBV11-2|-|TRBD1|TRBJ2-7
TGTGCCAGTAGTGCTGACAGGGGAGAATACTACGATCAGTACTTC
CASSADRGEYYDQYF
>TRBV6-1|-|TRBD2|TRBJ2-2
TGTGCCAGCGGCAGCGGGAGGGCCAAGGAAACCGGGGAGCTGTTTTTT
CASGSGRAKETGELFF
>TRBV5-1|few|-|TRBJ1-4
TGCGCCAGCAGCTCGCAGGACCTTAATGAGAAACTGTTTTTT
CASSSQDLNEKLFF
>TRBV5-4|-|-|TRBJ2-1
TGTGCCAGCAACCCCCAGAGGGGCTATGAGCAGTTCTTC
CASNPQRGYEQFF
>TRBV12-3/TRBV12-4|-|-|TRBJ2-5
TGTGCCAGCAGTTTCCGGGTCGGTGGGGAGACCCAGTACTTC
CASSFRVGGETQYF
>TRBV29-1|many|TRBD2|TRBJ2-1
TGCAGCGTGTTAGGGTCTAGCGGAGAGGACTACAATGAGCAGTTCTTC
CSVLGSSGEDYNEQFF
>TRBV12-3/TRBV12-4|few|-|TRBJ1-2
TGTGCCAGCAGTTATAGTCCTTTGGCAGCTACTAACTATGGCTACACCTTC
CASSYSPLAATNYGYTF